This TCR beta chain was captured in a study of T cell repertoires in cytomegalovirus infection (dated by TCRdb to about 2019). With respect to the entire study: Because public TCR beta signatures pointed to carriage of CMV infection together with the matching HLA type, the HLA type of each donor mattered for the analysis.

Sequences SGHTA (CDR1) and FQGNSA (CDR2) are obtained from the germline V gene. Trimming removed 6 bases from V and 0 bases from J, leaving 12 bases between the germline ends. Spanning cysteine to phenylalanine, the CDR3 consists of 15 amino acids. The DNA shown is the 45-base CDR3, in frame from base 1. On the study overall, not on this receptor specifically: In both this cohort and an independent cohort of 350 to 400 donors, the cumulative frequency of public TCR beta family members distinguished carriers of CMV infection plus the relevant HLA type. In the ex vivo response, HLA-C-restricted CMV-specific TCR beta clonotypes were dominant, and in two of eight donors the single most frequent clonotype came from this HLA-C-restricted group.

Sequencing took place on an Illumina HiSeq 1500. In-frame beta chains were kept once TCRdb had trimmed the public reads at Q25 with fastp and called clones with MiXCR. When rows share a CDR3 protein, they turn into one entry using the most common DNA and genes. The sample table shows 250,000 to 350,000 distinct CDR3 sequences, and 25% are seen once. Roughly 13% of the sample goes to the ten largest clones. This clonotype was seen many times. The clone's antigen remains unknown. The input lacks base qualities; no much larger clone sits a single base away. The sample consisted of PBMCs. The source of this sequence is a human donor in good health (CMV status not recorded). Some clones in this sample may be carry-over from other donors' samples. Here the chain combines TRBV7-2 and TRBJ2-1, with TRBD2 tentatively as D gene (5 bases match). The sequenced DNA is TGTGCCAGCAGTAGGACTTTGGGCTCCTACAATGAGCAGTTCTTC. Translated, it gives CASSRTLGSYNEQFF.